These 8 T cell receptor beta chains originate from one sample sequenced in a study of shared clonotypes between healthy human individuals. Sequencing was performed with immunoSEQ multiplex PCR; in TCRdb, only in-frame clones are kept and a portion is missing. The table has 2 million to 2.5 million clones, approximately 95% seen once; the top ten hold about 0.41%. The sequenced material came from naive CD4+ T cells from PBMCs. The subset here: CD45RA+ positively selected. The receptors were sampled from a man between 18 and 29 years old in good health. Some clones in this sample may be carry-over from other donors' samples.

The chain combines TRBV5-1 with TRBJ2-2; D ambiguous. CDR1 and CDR2 (germline): SGHRS, YFSETQ. V was clipped by 0 bases and J by 6 bases, with 9 bases between them. This CDR3 region has 14 residues. This CDR3 is CASSLGAGAGELFF. Here the CDR3 DNA reads TGCGCCAGCAGCTTGGGAGCAGGTGCCGGGGAGCTGTTTTTT.

The J gene is TRBJ1-2, the V gene TRBV28, with 7 bases matching TRBD1. Trimming removed 4 bases from V and 2 bases from J; junction bases left unmatched: 7. Germline assignment: CDR1 MDHEN and CDR2 SYDVKM. The CDR3 sequence is 15 residues long. The CDR3 here is CASSSVTGSNYGYTF. Here the CDR3 DNA reads TGTGCCAGCAGTTCAGTGACAGGGAGCAACTATGGCTACACCTTC.

This chain links TRBV5-1 with TRBJ1-4; D gene uncertain. The CDR3 is 16 residues long. The germline V and J ends were trimmed by 2 bases and 0 bases, with 11 bases remaining between them. The germline V gene has CDR1 SGHRS and CDR2 YFSETQ. CDR3 in DNA: TGCGCCAGCAGCTTAGGTCCCAGACCAACTAATGAAAAACTGTTTTTT. Its protein product is CASSLGPRPTNEKLFF.

V and J are TRBV5-1 and TRBJ1-2; 8 positions agree with TRBD1. The germline V gene encodes CDR1 SGHRS and CDR2 YFSETQ. This CDR3 spans 15 amino acids. Trimming took 4 bases from V and 4 from J; bases not matched to a gene: 9. The CDR3 here is CASSPGNQGAYGYTF. CDR3 in DNA: TGCGCCAGCAGCCCGGGTAACCAGGGGGCCTATGGCTACACCTTC.

V and J are TRBV19 and TRBJ2-3; TRBD2 aligns across 10 bases. V was pared by 4 bases and J by 2 bases, with 6 bases of the junction left unmatched. Germline V gives CDR1 LNHDA, CDR2 SQIVND (reference sequence). This CDR3 region has 16 residues. Here the CDR3 reads CASSTHLAGVTDTQYF. The CDR3 DNA is TGTGCCAGTAGTACACATCTAGCGGGAGTCACAGATACGCAGTATTTT.

The chain recombines TRBV5-4 with TRBJ2-3; 7 bases are shared with TRBD2. V was pared by 3 bases and J by 2 bases, with 3 bases of the junction left unmatched. The germline CDR1 and CDR2 sequences are SGHNT and YYREEE (reference sequence). The CDR3 loop spans 14 amino acids. CDR3 sequence: CASSYGTNTDTQYF. The CDR3 DNA reads TGTGCCAGCAGCTACGGGACTAACACAGATACGCAGTATTTT.

The chain combines TRBV14 with TRBJ2-5; TRBD1 might be the D (6 bases). The germline CDR1 and CDR2 sequences are SGHDN and FVKESK. Trimming took 5 bases from V and 5 from J, leaving 12 bases between them. This CDR3 comprises 13 residues. In nucleotides, the CDR3 is TGTGCCAGCAGCTCAACGAGGGGGGAGACCCAGTACTTC. This sequence encodes CASSSTRGETQYF.

The chain has TRBV29-1 and TRBJ2-2; D remains unclear. CDR1 and CDR2 from the germline V gene are SQVTM and ANQGSEA. The CDR3 totals 12 residues. Trimming stripped 1 base from V and 7 bases from J, with 7 bases between. The DNA of the CDR3 is TGCAGCGTTGAAGGCGACGGCGGGGAGCTGTTTTTT. The encoded protein is CSVEGDGGELFF.